This section outlines one T cell receptor beta chain sequence together with its context. The data are from a study of T cell changes during pregnancy in multiple sclerosis. Method: immunoSEQ multiplex PCR; TCRdb's copy keeps in-frame clones and lacks some. The sample has around 56,000 clones; around 89% are singletons. Germline CDR1 is SNHLY and CDR2 is FYNNEI. V trimming: 10 bases; J trimming: 2 bases; junction bases outside the gene matches: 12. The CDR3 covers 16 residues. The chain carries TRBV2 and TRBJ1-4; 8 nucleotides align to TRBD1. The starting material was peripheral blood, obtained after pregnancy. The TCR sequence derives from a female donor with multiple sclerosis, enrolled in a pregnancy study. The CDR3 spells CATRDRGRETNEKLFF. DNA of the CDR3: TGTGCCACGAGAGACAGGGGACGGGAGACTAATGAAAAACTGTTTTTT.